Presented here are 25 T cell receptor beta chains from one specimen sequenced in a study of T cells in narcolepsy. Clones were sequenced by immunoSEQ multiplex PCR, and TCRdb holds only the in-frame ones, with some missing. The top ten hold roughly 0.7% of the sample, which has under 35,000 clones, roughly four fifths seen once. Sequenced: memory (CD45RA-) CD4+ T cells from blood. The receptors stem from a human donor in good health.

V and J are TRBV28 and TRBJ1-6; D possibly corresponds to TRBD1 (6 bases). This CDR3 is 14 amino acids long. In germline, CDR1 is MDHEN, CDR2 SYDVKM. The V end was cut by 6 bases, the J end by 0 bases, with 6 bases between. The CDR3 DNA is TGTGCCAGCAGGGACAGCTCCTATAATTCACCCCTCCACTTT. It translates to CASRDSSYNSPLHF.

In regard to this clone: The sample has other DNA sequences that encode this CDR3 too. The J gene is TRBJ2-3, the V gene TRBV30; the D gene is possibly TRBD2 (5 bases). V shed 0 bases and J shed 5 bases, with 9 bases lying between them. The CDR3 covers 13 residues. Germline values: CDR1 GTSNPN, CDR2 SVGIG (reference sequence). CDR3 loop: CAWSVRARDTQYF. The CDR3 bases are TGTGCCTGGAGTGTGCGGGCCAGAGATACGCAGTATTTT.

J is TRBJ1-4 and V is TRBV30; no clear D gene. V shed 0 bases and J shed 8 bases, with 7 bases lying between them. This CDR3 is built from 12 residues. The V gene's germline CDR1 is GTSNPN and CDR2 SVGIG (reference sequence). For the CDR3, the DNA is TGTGCCTGGAGTGTAAGAGGAGAAAAACTGTTTTTT. As protein: CAWSVRGEKLFF.

The chain employs TRBV7-9 and TRBJ1-2; D not certain. V was trimmed by 5 bases and J by 8 bases, leaving 12 bases between them. Germline CDR1 is SEHNR and CDR2 is FQNEAQ (reference sequence). The CDR3 totals 12 residues. The CDR3 DNA is TGTGCCAGCAGCCAATCAATGAGGGGCTACACCTTC. Translating gives CASSQSMRGYTF.

The chain recombines TRBV19 with TRBJ1-1; D possibly corresponds to TRBD1 (5 bases). The CDR3 loop spans 16 amino acids. Germline lookup yields CDR1 LNHDA and CDR2 SQIVND (reference sequence). The germline V and J ends were trimmed by 5 bases and 6 bases, with 22 bases remaining between them. CDR3 protein: CASSGPRRGREPEAFF. The CDR3 region has the DNA TGTGCCAGTAGTGGCCCTCGTAGAGGCAGGGAACCTGAAGCTTTCTTT.

This rearrangement joins TRBV2 to TRBJ2-3; 7 bases are shared with TRBD2. Germline values: CDR1 SNHLY, CDR2 FYNNEI. The CDR3 has 17 residues. J gave up 0 bases and V 8 bases, and 14 bases lay outside the gene matches. The DNA for the CDR3 is TGTGCCAGCGCTACTATCGGGACTACCTTTAGCACAGATACGCAGTATTTT. It is translated as CASATIGTTFSTDTQYF.

The chain recombines TRBV14 with TRBJ1-2, with 8 bases aligning to TRBD1. Germline trimming cut 4 bases from V and 5 bases from J; bases unmatched to any gene: 3. The CDR3 runs 13 residues. The germline gives CDR1 SGHDN, CDR2 FVKESK. The chain's CDR3 is CASSPDRVYGYTF. CDR3 DNA sequence: TGTGCCAGCAGCCCGGACAGGGTTTATGGCTACACCTTC.

Concerning this clone: Other DNA sequences in this sample translate to the same CDR3. The chain has TRBV19 and TRBJ2-7, with 7 bases identical to TRBD2. The CDR3 sequence is 13 residues long. Germline CDR1 is LNHDA and CDR2 is SQIVND (reference sequence). After removal of 3 bases from V and 3 bases from J, the junction contained 2 bases not matched to a gene. The CDR3 region has the DNA TGTGCCAGTAGTATCCGGGAGGACTACGAGCAGTACTTC. Translated: CASSIREDYEQYF. Complete variable domain (other parts from reference TRBV19 and TRBJ2-7): DGGITQSPKYLFRKEGQNVTLSCEQNLNHDAMYWYRQDPGQGLRLIYYSQIVNDFQKGDIAEGYSVSREKKESFPLTVTSAQKNPTAFYLCASSIREDYEQYFGPGTRLTVT.

This rearrangement joins TRBV25-1 to TRBJ2-1, with 13 positions matching TRBD2. Trimming at V came to 4 bases and at J to 0 bases, leaving 6 bases not matched to a gene. The CDR3 runs 18 residues. The germline gives CDR1 MGHDK, CDR2 SYGVNS. The CDR3, as DNA: TGTGCCAGCAGTGGCTCGGGACTAGCGGGGAGCTCCTACAATGAGCAGTTCTTC. Translated: CASSGSGLAGSSYNEQFF.

This rearrangement joins TRBV7-8 to TRBJ1-2; TRBD1 matches 10 bases. CDR3 length: 14 residues. V was clipped by 1 base and J by 5 bases; unmatched bases: 1. The germline gives CDR1 SGHVS, CDR2 FQNEAQ. The CDR3 loop reads CASSLGDRGYGYTF. CDR3 DNA: TGTGCCAGCAGCTTAGGGGACAGGGGTTATGGCTACACCTTC.

The chain couples TRBV7-2 to TRBJ1-1; D is perhaps TRBD1 (5 bases). The CDR3 has 14 residues. V dropped 3 bases and J dropped 5 bases, with 13 bases sitting between them. Germline loops: CDR1 SGHTA, CDR2 FQGNSA. CDR3 bases: TGTGCCAGCAGCTTCCAGGGAAGCGGGACTGAAGCTTTCTTT. It translates to CASSFQGSGTEAFF.

This chain uses TRBV5-6 with TRBJ2-7; 9 bases are shared with TRBD2. V was clipped by 0 bases and J by 2 bases; unmatched bases: 6. Germline-derived CDR1 and CDR2 are SGHDT and YYEEEE. The CDR3 totals 16 residues. The CDR3 DNA sequence: TGTGCCAGCAGCTTGGGGATAGCGGGGGCTCCCTACGAGCAGTACTTC. Translating gives CASSLGIAGAPYEQYF.

This rearrangement joins TRBV11-1 to TRBJ2-5, with 8 bases matching TRBD2. Germline V CDR1 and CDR2: SGHAT, FQDESV (reference sequence). This CDR3 contains 16 residues. V lost 3 bases to trimming and J lost 2 bases; unmatched junction nucleotides: 8. This chain's CDR3 is CASSFHQRGIQETQYF. CDR3 nucleotides: TGTGCCAGCAGCTTCCATCAGCGGGGGATACAAGAGACCCAGTACTTC.

The rearrangement links TRBV7-2 to TRBJ2-3; 13 bases agree with TRBD2. V dropped 4 bases and J dropped 1; count of bases not matched to a gene: 2. Germline V gene lookup returns CDR1 SGHTA and CDR2 FQGNSA. The CDR3 length is 16 residues. Here the CDR3 reads CASSSGLAGGTDTQYF. CDR3 DNA sequence: TGTGCCAGCAGCTCCGGACTAGCGGGGGGCACAGATACGCAGTATTTT. The full variable domain, rest sourced from reference TRBV7-2 and TRBJ2-3, is GAGVSQSPSNKVTEKGKDVELRCDPISGHTALYWYRQSLGQGLEFLIYFQGNSAPDKSGLPSDRFSAERTGGSVSTLTIQRTQQEDSAVYLCASSSGLAGGTDTQYFGPGTRLTVL.

The chain uses TRBV27 and TRBJ1-3; D not resolved. Trimming cost V 2 bases and J 0 bases, with 5 bases left between them. The CDR3 has 14 residues. Germline loops: CDR1 MNHEY, CDR2 SMNVEV (reference sequence). The CDR3 region has the DNA TGTGCCAGCAGTTTAACCCCCTCTGGAAACACCATATATTTT. It codes for CASSLTPSGNTIYF.

The rearrangement uses TRBV5-1 and TRBJ2-3; possibly TRBD2 for D (6 bases). The CDR3 covers 15 residues. Per germline, CDR1 SGHRS and CDR2 YFSETQ. V lost 3 bases and J lost 0, with 11 bases in between. The CDR3 spells CASSSGLTSTDTQYF. DNA of the CDR3: TGCGCCAGCAGCTCGGGACTTACTAGCACAGATACGCAGTATTTT.

J is TRBJ1-4 and V is TRBV9; a possible D gene is TRBD1 (5 bases). The CDR3 has 14 amino acids. Trimming shortened V by 0 bases and J by 7 bases, and 10 bases separated the two germline ends. In germline, CDR1 is SGDLS, CDR2 YYNGEE. CDR3 region: CASSVVDTAEKLFF. Here the CDR3 DNA reads TGTGCCAGCAGCGTAGTGGACACGGCTGAAAAACTGTTTTTT.

This clone has only a few counts. The sample carries other DNA sequences with the same CDR3. The chain couples TRBV2 to TRBJ1-5; D unclear. This CDR3 contains 14 residues. Germline V gene sequence: CDR1 SNHLY, CDR2 FYNNEI. V was shortened by 7 bases and J by 3 bases, with 13 bases between the two germline ends. The CDR3 DNA is TGTGCCAGCAATAGAGGGCGCCCCAATCAGCCCCAGCATTTT. This translates into CASNRGRPNQPQHF. Using reference TRBV2 and TRBJ1-5 for the parts outside the CDR3, the full variable domain is EPEVTQTPSHQVTQMGQEVILRCVPISNHLYFYWYRQILGQKVEFLVSFYNNEISEKSEIFDDQFSVERPDGSNFTLKIRSTKLEDSAMYFCASNRGRPNQPQHFGDGTRLSIL.

This chain links TRBV18 with TRBJ2-5; D not resolved. V shed 6 bases and J shed 2 bases, with 10 bases lying between them. Germline assignment: CDR1 KGHSH and CDR2 LQKENI. This CDR3 has 13 residues. The CDR3 bases are TGTGCCAGCTCTTCCAGGAGACAAGAGACCCAGTACTTC. Its translation is CASSSRRQETQYF. Drawing the rest from reference TRBV18 and TRBJ2-5, the complete variable domain is NAGVMQNPRHLVRRRGQEARLRCSPMKGHSHVYWYRQLPEEGLKFMVYLQKENIIDESGMPKERFSAEFPKEGPSILRIQQVVRGDSAAYFCASSSRRQETQYFGPGTRLLVL.

This clone has a handful of counts. This chain uses TRBV15 with TRBJ2-1; D may match TRBD1 or TRBD2 (5 bases each). Germline V gene lookup returns CDR1 LNHNV and CDR2 YYDKDF (reference sequence). This CDR3 has 17 residues. The V gene lost 5 bases and the J gene lost 0 bases, with 17 bases spanning the gap. Here the CDR3 DNA reads TGTGCCACCAGCGGTAGCTTAGAGGGGAGCTCCTACAATGAGCAGTTCTTC. Encoded protein: CATSGSLEGSSYNEQFF. The full variable domain, its missing parts supplied by reference TRBV15 and TRBJ2-1, is DAMVIQNPRYQVTQFGKPVTLSCSQTLNHNVMYWYQQKSSQAPKLLFHYYDKDFNNEADTPDNFQSRRPNTSFCFLDIRSPGLGDTAMYLCATSGSLEGSSYNEQFFGPGTRLTVL.

V is TRBV28 and J is TRBJ1-4, with 8 bases that match TRBD1. This CDR3 is 15 amino acids long. J lost 4 bases, V lost 5 bases, and 6 bases had no gene match. CDR1 and CDR2 (germline): MDHEN, SYDVKM. CDR3 sequence (DNA): TGTGCCAGCAGTCAGGGGGACAGGCTTAATGAAAAACTGTTTTTT. This encodes CASSQGDRLNEKLFF.

This clone showed up just once. The chain is built from TRBV5-1 and TRBJ2-2; TRBD1 matches at 7 bases. The CDR3 contains 17 residues. From germline, CDR1 is SGHRS and CDR2 YFSETQ. After removal of 0 bases from V and 4 bases from J, the junction contained 9 bases not matched to a gene. For the CDR3, the DNA is TGCGCCAGCAGCTTGGGGACAGGCCGGTTGGGCACCGGGGAGCTGTTTTTT. Its translation is CASSLGTGRLGTGELFF.

In the case of this clone: One junction end does not reproduce the germline sequence, and a read error may be involved. This chain uses TRBV9 with TRBJ1-5, with 9 bases lining up with TRBD1. The CDR3 extends over 14 amino acids. Germline-derived CDR1 and CDR2 are SGDLS and YYNGEE. CDR3 region: CTSSVQGAHQPQHF. CDR3 nucleotide sequence: TGTACCAGCAGCGTACAGGGGGCTCATCAGCCCCAGCATTTT.

There are a few counts of this clone. CDR3 in DNA: TGTGCCACGGACAGGGTCGGAGGAAACACCATATATTTT. Protein product: CATDRVGGNTIYF. V usage is TRBV19 and J usage is TRBJ1-3; TRBD1 matches 8 bases. The V segment lost 10 bases and the J segment 4 bases; nucleotides outside the gene matches: 6. CDR3 length: 13 residues. CDR1 and CDR2 from the germline V gene are LNHDA and SQIVND (reference sequence).

CDR3: CASRPDPQGTHTIYF. The CDR3 nucleotides read TGTGCCAGCAGACCCGACCCCCAGGGGACCCACACCATATATTTT. The J gene is TRBJ1-3, the V gene TRBV28; D might be TRBD1 (6 bases). Trimming cost V 6 bases and J 8 bases, with 20 bases left between them. CDR3 length: 15 residues. Germline V lookup: CDR1 MDHEN, CDR2 SYDVKM.